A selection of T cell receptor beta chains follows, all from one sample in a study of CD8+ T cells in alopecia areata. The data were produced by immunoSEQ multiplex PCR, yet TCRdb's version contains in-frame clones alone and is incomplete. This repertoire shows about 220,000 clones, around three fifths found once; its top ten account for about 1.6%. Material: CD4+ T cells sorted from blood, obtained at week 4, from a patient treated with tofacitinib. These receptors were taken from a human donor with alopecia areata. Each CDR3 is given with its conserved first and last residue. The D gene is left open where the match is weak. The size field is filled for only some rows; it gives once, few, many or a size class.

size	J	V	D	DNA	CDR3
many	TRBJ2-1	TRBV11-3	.	TGTGCCAGCAGCTTAGATCCGTGGGCTGCACAGTTCTTC	CASSLDPWAAQFF
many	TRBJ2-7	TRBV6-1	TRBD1	TGTGCCAGCATATCGACAGGGATGGGCTACGAGCAGTACTTC	CASISTGMGYEQYF
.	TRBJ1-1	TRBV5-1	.	TGCGCCAGCAGCTTGCAGGGGAACACTGAAGCTTTCTTT	CASSLQGNTEAFF
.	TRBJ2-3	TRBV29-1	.	TGCAGCGTTGAAGGGGGATCGGGGGCTGTCACAGATACGCAGTATTTT	CSVEGGSGAVTDTQYF
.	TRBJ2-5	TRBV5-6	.	TGTGCCAGCAGCTTGCTAACTCCCCAAGAGACCCAGTACTTC	CASSLLTPQETQYF
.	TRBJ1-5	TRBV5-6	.	TGTGCCAGCAGCAATTCGAGGGGCGCGAGCGGCAATCAGCCCCAGCATTTT	CASSNSRGASGNQPQHF
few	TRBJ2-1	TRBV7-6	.	TGTGCCAGCAGCAGGGAAACCTACAATGAGCAGTTCTTC	CASSRETYNEQFF
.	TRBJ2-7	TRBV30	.	TGTGCCTGGAGTCGGAGAGTTCCGGACGAGCAGTACTTC	CAWSRRVPDEQYF
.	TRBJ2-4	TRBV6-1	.	TGTGCCAGCAGTATACACAGGGCCGGAAACATTCAGTACTTC	CASSIHRAGNIQYF
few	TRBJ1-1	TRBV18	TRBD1	TGTGCCAGCTCACCAAGGACAGGGGACGCACGTAACCCACGAGGTGAAGCTTTCTTT	CASSPRTGDARNPRGEAFF
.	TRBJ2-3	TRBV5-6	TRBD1	TGTGCCAGCAGCAGGCGGGACAGGGGTAGGGGGTCCGCAGATACGCAGTATTTT	CASSRRDRGRGSADTQYF
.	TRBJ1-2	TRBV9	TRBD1	TGTGCCAGCAGCCCTTGGACAGGGCCGAGAGATGGCTACACCTTC	CASSPWTGPRDGYTF
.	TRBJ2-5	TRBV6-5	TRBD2	TGTGCCAGCAGTTACTCGTTGGTAGCGGGGATAGAGACCCAGTACTTC	CASSYSLVAGIETQYF
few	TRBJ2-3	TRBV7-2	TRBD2	TGTGCCAGCAGCCCGACGACGCGGGGGGTTACGCAGTATTTT	CASSPTTRGVTQYF
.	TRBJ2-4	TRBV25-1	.	TGTGCCAGCAGTGGGGCGGGTGGCAACATTCAGTACTTC	CASSGAGGNIQYF
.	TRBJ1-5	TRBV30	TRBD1	TGTGCCTGGGACAGGGATAGCAATCAGCCCCAGCATTTT	CAWDRDSNQPQHF
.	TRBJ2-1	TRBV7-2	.	TGTGCCAGCAGCCGCACTGGGTATGAGCAGTTCTTC	CASSRTGYEQFF
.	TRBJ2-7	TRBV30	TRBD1	TGTGCCTGGAGTGTAGGGACAGTCACCTACGAGCAGTACTTC	CAWSVGTVTYEQYF
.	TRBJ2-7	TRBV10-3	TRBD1	TGTGCCATCAGTAACGGACAGGGGGCCTACGAGCAGTACTTC	CAISNGQGAYEQYF
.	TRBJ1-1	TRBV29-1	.	TGCAGCGCCTGTGGGCAGGGGAATACTGAAGCTTTCTTT	CSACGQGNTEAFF
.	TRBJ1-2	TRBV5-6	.	TGTGCCAGCAGCTTTGGGAGGTCCCTAGATGGCTACACCTTC	CASSFGRSLDGYTF
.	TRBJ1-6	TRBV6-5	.	TGTGCCAGCAGGGAGGCGAGTAATTCACCCCTCCACTTT	CASREASNSPLHF
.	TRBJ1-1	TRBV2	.	TGTGCCAGCAGTGAGGAGGAGAACACTGAAGCTTTCTTT	CASSEEENTEAFF
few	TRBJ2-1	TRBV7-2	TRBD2	TGTGCCAGCAGCCCGGCTATTAGCGGGGTCAATGAGCAGTTCTTC	CASSPAISGVNEQFF
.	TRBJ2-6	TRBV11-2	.	TGTGCCAGCAGCCCTTTCGACTCTGGGGCCAACGTCCTGACTTTC	CASSPFDSGANVLTF
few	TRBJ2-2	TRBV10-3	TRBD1	TGTGCCATCATGTCCGGGACAGTGCTCACCGGGGAGCTGTTTTTT	CAIMSGTVLTGELFF
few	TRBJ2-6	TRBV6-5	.	TGTGCCAGCAGTGTTTGGGGGTCTGGGGCCAACGTCCTGACTTTC	CASSVWGSGANVLTF